This T cell receptor beta chain appears in the sequencing data of a study of cytotoxic CD8 clonotypes in ibrutinib-treated CLL. Assay used: immunoSEQ multiplex PCR; TCRdb lists only in-frame clones, some missing. This table has around 140,000 clones, roughly 80% appearing once. V was cut by 0 bases and J by 3 bases, with 10 bases left in between. The CDR3 totals 14 residues. The germline V gene has CDR1 SGHTS and CDR2 YDEGEE. Notes on the study in general: Samples from sustained-remission and progressing patients were taken at different times. Treatment saw public clonotypes, which were uncommon, either contract or stay stable. In comparison with age-matched healthy donors, baseline clonality was higher and tracked circulating CD8+ T-cell counts.

Remarks on this clone: As yet, its antigen is unknown.

This sequence was found in a human donor with chronic lymphocytic leukemia. The source was PBMCs, collected after 12 months of ibrutinib treatment. The rearrangement joins TRBV5-8 to TRBJ2-7, with D possibly being TRBD1 or TRBD2 (5 bases each). The DNA of the CDR3 is TGTGCCAGCAGCTTGGGAGGGGACCTCTACGAGCAGTACTTC. Protein: CASSLGGDLYEQYF.